This is a list of T cell receptor beta chains from one sample in a study of CD4 T cells in relation to SARS-CoV-2 and coronaviruses. Profiling relied on immunoSEQ multiplex PCR, and the TCRdb table lists in-frame clones only, not all of them. The data contain 58,000 or so clones, around 90% of them singletons. The source material was naive CD4+ T cells from PBMCs. The source is an adult with COVID-19. The CDR3 runs from the conserved cysteine through the conserved F or W. The order of the fields is J gene, V gene, CDR3 length, CDR3 protein.

j_gene: TRBJ2-3; v_gene: TRBV7-2; len: 14; CDR3aa: CASSLLGHTDTQYF
j_gene: TRBJ1-4; v_gene: TRBV7-9; len: 15; CDR3aa: CASSLRGTGDEKLFF
j_gene: TRBJ1-2; v_gene: TRBV25-1; len: 14; CDR3aa: CASSLTGGSYGYTF
j_gene: TRBJ2-3; v_gene: TRBV19; len: 16; CDR3aa: CASSSGTLTSTDTQYF
j_gene: TRBJ1-5; v_gene: TRBV6-2/TRBV6-3; len: 13; CDR3aa: CASSYGPRSAQHF
j_gene: TRBJ1-1; v_gene: TRBV2; len: 13; CDR3aa: CASFFTRNTEAFF
j_gene: TRBJ2-7; v_gene: TRBV27; len: 15; CDR3aa: CASSLGIAGVYEQYF
j_gene: TRBJ1-4; v_gene: TRBV28; len: 15; CDR3aa: CASSPGVSGREKLFF
j_gene: TRBJ1-6; v_gene: TRBV28; len: 12; CDR3aa: CASSLGGSPLHF
j_gene: TRBJ1-5; v_gene: TRBV28; len: 17; CDR3aa: CASTTSLDTKFYQPQHF
j_gene: TRBJ1-1; v_gene: TRBV18; len: 12; CDR3aa: CASSSRETEAFF
j_gene: TRBJ1-5; v_gene: TRBV28; len: 13; CDR3aa: CASPVEGDQPQHF
j_gene: TRBJ2-7; v_gene: TRBV28; len: 14; CDR3aa: CASSLRSSSYEQYF
j_gene: TRBJ1-6; v_gene: TRBV6-6; len: 15; CDR3aa: CASSYGGDRASPLHF
j_gene: TRBJ1-3; v_gene: TRBV6-1; len: 17; CDR3aa: CASSEYGRAISGNTIYF
j_gene: TRBJ1-5; v_gene: TRBV19; len: 16; CDR3aa: CASSIRDRGGNQPQHF